This T cell receptor beta chain emerged from a study of blood T cell repertoires in COVID-19. Looking at the study overall: Specimens from acute and convalescent COVID-19 originated in the United States, Italy and Spain. The cDNA or gDNA used as material had been derived from T cells, B-cell-depleted T cells, or PBMCs.

Using immunoSEQ multiplex PCR, the repertoire was profiled, and TCRdb retains in-frame clones only, with some absent. The sample has roughly 230,000 clones, 84% seen once. This clone has a single count. The CDR3 loop spans 13 amino acids. CDR1 is WSHSY, CDR2 SAAADI, per germline. Trimming took 7 bases from V and 2 from J, leaving 11 bases between them. The source is a man over 45 with acute or convalescent COVID-19. This sequence joins TRBV10-2 and TRBJ1-2; D remains ambiguous. The material sequenced was peripheral blood. As DNA, the CDR3 is TGCGCCAGCACCGGAGGGCAGAACTATGGCTACACCTTC. It yields the protein CASTGGQNYGYTF.